Listed below are T cell receptor beta chains from one sample, sequenced in a study of radiation and T cells in renal cell carcinoma. Clones were sequenced by immunoSEQ multiplex PCR, and TCRdb holds only the in-frame ones, with some missing. Of tens of thousands of clones listed, around 89% were seen once; the top ten hold around 6%. The material was blood, obtained from a patient whose treatment included radiotherapy and nephrectomy. The receptors come from a woman in her seventies with renal cell carcinoma. CDR3s include the opening cysteine and the closing phenylalanine or tryptophan. Fields, in order: CDR3 length, J gene, clone size, D gene, V gene, CDR3 protein, CDR3 DNA. The D gene is left open where the match is weak. Rows may omit the clone size; those that give it use once, few, many or a size class.

length: 16; J: TRBJ2-3; size: NA; D: TRBD2; V: TRBV4-3; CDR3: CASSQDAGGATDTQYF; DNA: TGCGCCAGCAGCCAAGATGCGGGGGGGGCCACAGATACGCAGTATTTT
length: 15; J: TRBJ2-5; size: NA; D: TRBD1; V: TRBV4-3; CDR3: CASSQMTGSQETQYF; DNA: TGCGCCAGCAGCCAAATGACAGGGTCCCAAGAGACCCAGTACTTC
length: 14; J: TRBJ2-3; size: NA; D: TRBD2; V: TRBV5-4; CDR3: CASRLGLATDTQYF; DNA: TGTGCCAGCAGACTGGGACTAGCAACAGATACGCAGTATTTT
length: 15; J: TRBJ1-5; size: once; D: TRBD1; V: TRBV6-6; CDR3: CASSPTGGKGQPQHF; DNA: TGTGCCAGCAGTCCGACAGGGGGCAAGGGTCAGCCCCAGCATTTT
length: 15; J: TRBJ2-7; size: NA; D: NA; V: TRBV9; CDR3: CASSPSLSGSYEQYF; DNA: TGTGCCAGCAGCCCCTCCCTTAGCGGATCCTACGAGCAGTACTTC
length: 12; J: TRBJ2-1; size: NA; D: NA; V: TRBV30; CDR3: CAWSPSNYEQFF; DNA: TGTGCCTGGAGTCCAAGTAACTATGAGCAGTTCTTC
length: 16; J: TRBJ2-1; size: once; D: TRBD2; V: TRBV7-8; CDR3: CASSFPKRGTYNEQFF; DNA: TGTGCCAGCAGCTTCCCCAAGCGGGGCACGTACAATGAGCAGTTCTTC
length: 17; J: TRBJ2-1; size: NA; D: TRBD2; V: TRBV11-3; CDR3: CASSLASSGSSYNEQFF; DNA: TGTGCCAGCAGCTTAGCCTCTAGCGGGAGTTCCTACAATGAGCAGTTCTTC
length: 15; J: TRBJ1-1; size: few; D: TRBD1; V: TRBV5-6; CDR3: CASSYRTGGGTEAFF; DNA: TGTGCCAGCAGCTACCGGACAGGGGGCGGGACTGAAGCTTTCTTT
length: 14; J: TRBJ1-1; size: few; D: NA; V: TRBV19; CDR3: CASSEPPAGSEAFF; DNA: TGTGCCAGTAGTGAGCCCCCCGCCGGCTCTGAAGCTTTCTTT
length: 13; J: TRBJ1-1; size: NA; D: TRBD1; V: TRBV7-9; CDR3: CASTRQGNTEAFF; DNA: TGTGCCAGCACCCGACAGGGGAACACTGAAGCTTTCTTT
length: 14; J: TRBJ2-7; size: NA; D: TRBD1; V: TRBV5-1; CDR3: CASSLGQGAPEQYF; DNA: TGCGCCAGCAGCTTAGGACAGGGGGCCCCCGAGCAGTACTTC
length: 16; J: TRBJ1-1; size: NA; D: NA; V: TRBV6-1; CDR3: CASSEGTRALNTEAFF; DNA: TGTGCCAGCAGTGAAGGGACGAGGGCGCTGAACACTGAAGCTTTCTTT
length: 15; J: TRBJ2-3; size: NA; D: NA; V: TRBV11-3; CDR3: CASSLGLGGGNTQYF; DNA: TGTGCCAGCAGCTTAGGTCTCGGTGGCGGAAATACGCAGTATTTT
length: 15; J: TRBJ1-1; size: NA; D: NA; V: TRBV6-6; CDR3: CASSYSLGQRTEAFF; DNA: TGTGCCAGCAGTTATTCCCTTGGACAGCGCACTGAAGCTTTCTTT
length: 13; J: TRBJ1-5; size: NA; D: TRBD1; V: TRBV30; CDR3: CALRGQGDQPQHF; DNA: TGTGCCCTAAGGGGGCAGGGCGATCAGCCCCAGCATTTT
length: 14; J: TRBJ2-4; size: NA; D: NA; V: TRBV2; CDR3: CASCREGAKNIQYF; DNA: TGTGCCAGCTGTAGAGAGGGGGCCAAAAACATTCAGTACTTC
length: 13; J: TRBJ1-1; size: few; D: NA; V: TRBV28; CDR3: CASSLSGDTEAFF; DNA: TGTGCCAGCAGTTTATCAGGGGACACTGAAGCTTTCTTT
length: 15; J: TRBJ1-3; size: NA; D: TRBD1; V: TRBV19; CDR3: CASNDLQGFGNTIYF; DNA: TGTGCCAGTAACGATCTACAGGGGTTTGGAAACACCATATATTTT
length: 14; J: TRBJ2-1; size: NA; D: NA; V: TRBV4-1; CDR3: CASSQVGPYNEQFF; DNA: TGCGCCAGCAGCCAAGTGGGGCCCTACAATGAGCAGTTCTTC
length: 15; J: TRBJ1-3; size: NA; D: NA; V: TRBV19; CDR3: CASSIRTDSGNTIYF; DNA: TGTGCCAGTAGTATTCGGACAGACTCTGGAAACACCATATATTTT
length: 14; J: TRBJ2-5; size: once; D: TRBD1; V: TRBV7-9; CDR3: CASRRQGARETQYF; DNA: TGTGCCAGCAGAAGACAGGGGGCGAGAGAGACCCAGTACTTC
length: 15; J: TRBJ2-2; size: NA; D: TRBD1; V: TRBV19; CDR3: CASSLTGANTGELFF; DNA: TGTGCCAGTAGTTTGACAGGGGCGAACACCGGGGAGCTGTTTTTT
length: 16; J: TRBJ2-2; size: once; D: NA; V: TRBV19; CDR3: CASSSRGGADTGELFF; DNA: TGTGCCAGTAGCAGTCGCGGGGGCGCCGACACCGGGGAGCTGTTTTTT
length: 14; J: TRBJ2-7; size: NA; D: NA; V: TRBV6-1; CDR3: CASKVEPSSYEQYF; DNA: TGTGCCAGCAAGGTCGAACCCAGCTCCTACGAGCAGTACTTC
length: 16; J: TRBJ2-3; size: NA; D: TRBD2; V: TRBV2; CDR3: CASSERSGVNTDTQYF; DNA: TGTGCCAGCAGTGAAAGAAGCGGGGTGAACACAGATACGCAGTATTTT
length: 17; J: TRBJ1-5; size: NA; D: TRBD1; V: TRBV19; CDR3: CASSIGTGGTLYQPQHF; DNA: TGTGCCAGTAGTATAGGGACAGGGGGAACCCTATATCAGCCCCAGCATTTT
length: 13; J: TRBJ1-4; size: NA; D: NA; V: TRBV5-4; CDR3: CASSGQLNEKLFF; DNA: TGTGCCAGCAGCGGGCAGTTAAATGAAAAACTGTTTTTT
length: 17; J: TRBJ2-7; size: few; D: TRBD2; V: TRBV7-2; CDR3: CASSLGPSSGSTYEQYF; DNA: TGTGCCAGCAGCTTAGGCCCCTCTAGCGGGTCAACCTACGAGCAGTACTTC
length: 14; J: TRBJ2-2; size: NA; D: NA; V: TRBV6-5; CDR3: CASRGRGNTGELFF; DNA: TGTGCCAGCCGGGGGCGGGGGAACACCGGGGAGCTGTTTTTT
length: 15; J: TRBJ1-1; size: NA; D: NA; V: TRBV5-8; CDR3: CASSTSWMMNTEAFF; DNA: TGTGCCAGCAGCACCTCATGGATGATGAACACTGAAGCTTTCTTT
length: 14; J: TRBJ1-2; size: NA; D: NA; V: TRBV6-1; CDR3: CASSEAGQSYGYTF; DNA: TGTGCCAGCAGTGAAGCAGGGCAGAGCTATGGCTACACCTTC
length: 13; J: TRBJ1-1; size: few; D: NA; V: TRBV27; CDR3: CASSLRDGWEAFF; DNA: TGTGCCAGCAGTTTACGGGACGGGTGGGAAGCTTTCTTT
length: 14; J: TRBJ1-2; size: NA; D: NA; V: TRBV2; CDR3: CASAGTYMNYGYTF; DNA: TGTGCCAGTGCCGGGACATATATGAACTATGGCTACACCTTC
length: 14; J: TRBJ2-1; size: NA; D: NA; V: TRBV14; CDR3: CASSQGSGYNEQFF; DNA: TGTGCCAGCAGCCAGGGGTCAGGTTACAATGAGCAGTTCTTC
length: 13; J: TRBJ2-5; size: once; D: NA; V: TRBV10-3; CDR3: CAISDRGGETQYF; DNA: TGTGCCATCAGTGATCGCGGGGGCGAGACCCAGTACTTC